The 14 T cell receptor beta chains below come from one sample, sequenced in a study of blood T cell repertoires in COVID-19. Libraries were prepared by immunoSEQ multiplex PCR; TCRdb keeps only in-frame clonotypes and omits some of them. The repertoire holds about 160,000 clones, with approximately 86% as singletons. Material for sequencing was peripheral blood. These receptors all come from a man aged 55-75 years with COVID-19, enrolled during active disease.

CDR3 region: CASSRGANYGYTF. CDR3 bases: TGTGCCAGCAGCCGGGGGGCGAACTATGGCTACACCTTC. The chain employs TRBV5-6 and TRBJ1-2, with D maybe TRBD1 (6 bases). The V gene lost 4 bases and the J gene lost 2 bases, with 9 bases spanning the gap. Germline V gene lookup returns CDR1 SGHDT and CDR2 YYEEEE. CDR3 size: 13 residues.

The chain joins TRBV14 to TRBJ1-2, with D perhaps TRBD1 (6 bases). Trimming took off 0 bases at V and 3 bases at J, with 8 bases between the two ends. The germline gives CDR1 SGHDN, CDR2 FVKESK. There are 14 residues in the CDR3. In DNA, the CDR3 is TGTGCCAGCAGCCAAGACGACAGGTACTATGGCTACACCTTC. Its protein product is CASSQDDRYYGYTF.

The chain carries TRBV7-2 and TRBJ1-1, with D possibly matching TRBD1 (6 bases). Germline CDR1 and CDR2: SGHTA and FQGNSA. This CDR3 has 16 residues. V dropped 4 bases and J dropped 2 bases, with 17 bases sitting between them. The CDR3 bases are TGTGCCAGCAGCTCCTCCCAGGGGATCGTAAACACTGAAGCTTTCTTT. Translated, it gives CASSSSQGIVNTEAFF.

The V gene is TRBV2, the J gene TRBJ2-3, with TRBD2 matching 12 bases. Germline V lookup: CDR1 SNHLY, CDR2 FYNNEI. Trimming at V came to 6 bases and at J to 3 bases, leaving 4 bases not matched to a gene. The CDR3 consists of 15 residues. The CDR3 DNA follows: TGTGCCAGCAGGGCGACTAGCGGGAGAACAGATACGCAGTATTTT. Its protein product is CASRATSGRTDTQYF.

The CDR3 region has the DNA TGTGCCAGCAGCCCCATGGGGGCCCTAATAGCCAGCTACACCTTC. Translating it yields CASSPMGALIASYTF. The rearrangement joins TRBV6-5 to TRBJ1-2; tentative D call: TRBD1 (6 bases). CDR3 length: 15 residues. The V end was cut by 6 bases, the J end by 9 bases, with 23 bases between. In germline, CDR1 is MNHEY, CDR2 SVGAGI.

In its sample, this clone was seen once. This chain connects TRBV5-5 to TRBJ2-1, with D perhaps matching TRBD1 (6 bases). CDR3 length equals 16 residues. The V gene lost 0 bases and the J gene lost 7 bases, with 17 bases spanning the gap. From germline, CDR1 is SGHKS and CDR2 YYEKEE (reference sequence). The CDR3 DNA follows: TGTGCCAGCAGCTTGGCCCGCGTCCCAGGGGTAAATGAGCAGTTCTTC. Translated: CASSLARVPGVNEQFF.

The CDR3 bases are TGTGCCAGCAGCACCCTGGTGGGAGGGCTCGTCGAGCAGTACTTC. Residues: CASSTLVGGLVEQYF. The chain is built from TRBV7-2 and TRBJ2-7, with 7 bases fitting TRBD2. This CDR3 is built from 15 residues. The germline V gene encodes CDR1 SGHTA and CDR2 FQGNSA. Trimming took 5 bases from V and 6 from J; bases not matched to a gene: 13. The full variable domain, completed using reference TRBV7-2 and TRBJ2-7, is GAGVSQSPSNKVTEKGKDVELRCDPISGHTALYWYRQSLGQGLEFLIYFQGNSAPDKSGLPSDRFSAERTGGSVSTLTIQRTQQEDSAVYLCASSTLVGGLVEQYFGPGTRLTVT.

The V and J genes are TRBV14 and TRBJ1-5; 9 bases map to TRBD1. Germline CDR1 reads SGHDN; CDR2 reads FVKESK. V shed 3 bases, J shed 7 bases, and the junction held 7 bases outside the gene matches. CDR3 length: 15 residues. The CDR3 spells CASSQGTGRTQPQHF. CDR3 bases: TGTGCCAGCAGCCAGGGGACAGGGAGAACCCAGCCCCAGCATTTT.

The V call is TRBV30, the J call TRBJ1-5, with TRBD1 matching 8 bases. Unmatched junction bases numbered 12, after V lost 5 bases and J lost 0 bases. Germline V lookup: CDR1 GTSNPN, CDR2 SVGIG (reference sequence). The CDR3 length is 17 residues. CDR3 protein: CAWGPPPGQVSNQPQHF. CDR3 DNA: TGTGCCTGGGGGCCCCCCCCGGGACAGGTTAGCAATCAGCCCCAGCATTTT.

With regard to this clone: A junction boundary mismatches the germline segment, possibly from a read error. The gene calls are TRBV7-7 and TRBJ2-2; 7 nucleotides line up with TRBD1. Germline values: CDR1 SSHAT, CDR2 FNYEAQ (reference sequence). The length of the CDR3 is 14 residues. DNA for the CDR3: TGTGCTAGCAGCTTAAAGGGGGCTGCCGGGGAGCTGTTTTTT. Translation gives CASSLKGAAGELFF.

The gene calls are TRBV11-1 and TRBJ2-1, with D possibly matching TRBD2 (6 bases). Trimming left V 1 base short and J 9 bases short, with 10 bases between. This CDR3 is built from 13 residues. CDR1 and CDR2 (germline): SGHAT, FQDESV (reference sequence). CDR3 sequence reads: CASSLGREGEQFF. DNA for the CDR3: TGTGCCAGCAGCTTAGGGCGGGAAGGTGAGCAGTTCTTC.

The chain is built from TRBV2 and TRBJ1-2; the match to TRBD1 covers 9 bases. J gave up 3 bases and V 7 bases, and 3 bases lay outside the gene matches. The germline V gene encodes CDR1 SNHLY and CDR2 FYNNEI. CDR3 length equals 13 residues. In nucleotides, the CDR3 is TGTGCCAGCAAAACAGGGGGCGACTATGGCTACACCTTC. Its protein product is CASKTGGDYGYTF.

For the CDR3, the DNA is TGTGCCTGGAGTCCTCCCGGACAGGGGAACACTGAAGCTTTCTTT. Its protein is CAWSPPGQGNTEAFF. The chain uses TRBV30 and TRBJ1-1, with 8 bases fitting TRBD1. CDR1 and CDR2 from the germline V gene are GTSNPN and SVGIG (reference sequence). This CDR3 is built from 15 residues. V was pared by 2 bases and J by 1 base, with 6 bases of the junction left unmatched.

V usage is TRBV7-2 and J usage is TRBJ2-7; possible D gene TRBD1, 5 bases. The length of the CDR3 is 15 residues. CDR1 is SGHTA and CDR2 is FQGNSA in the germline V gene. V was clipped by 1 base and J by 0 bases, with 10 bases between them. This chain's CDR3 is CASSLGQFASYEQYF. The DNA of the CDR3 is TGTGCCAGCAGCTTAGGACAGTTCGCCTCCTACGAGCAGTACTTC.